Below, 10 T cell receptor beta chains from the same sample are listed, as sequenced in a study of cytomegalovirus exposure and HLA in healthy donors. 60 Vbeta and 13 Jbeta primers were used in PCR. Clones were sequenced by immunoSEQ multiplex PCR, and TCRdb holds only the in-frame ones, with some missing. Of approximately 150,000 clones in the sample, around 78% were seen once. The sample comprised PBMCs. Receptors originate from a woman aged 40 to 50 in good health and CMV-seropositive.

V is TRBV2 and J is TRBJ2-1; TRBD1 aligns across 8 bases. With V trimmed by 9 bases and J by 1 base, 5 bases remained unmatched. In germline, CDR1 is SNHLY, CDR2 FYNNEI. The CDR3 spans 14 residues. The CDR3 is CASVRDRSYNEQFF. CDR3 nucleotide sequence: TGTGCCAGTGTCCGGGACAGGTCCTACAATGAGCAGTTCTTC.

Here the CDR3 reads CASSVETGRTGELFF. The CDR3, as DNA: TGTGCCAGCAGCGTAGAAACTGGGCGTACCGGGGAGCTGTTTTTT. V gene TRBV9 combines with J gene TRBJ2-2; D is unclear. The CDR3 contains 15 residues. Germline CDR1 and CDR2: SGDLS and YYNGEE. V was clipped by 0 bases and J by 5 bases, with 11 bases between them.

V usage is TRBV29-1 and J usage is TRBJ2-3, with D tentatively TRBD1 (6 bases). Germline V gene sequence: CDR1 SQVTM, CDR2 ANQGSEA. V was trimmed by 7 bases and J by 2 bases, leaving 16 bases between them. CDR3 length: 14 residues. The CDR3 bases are TGCAGCGCCGCAGACAGGAGCCTCACAGATACGCAGTATTTT. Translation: CSAADRSLTDTQYF.

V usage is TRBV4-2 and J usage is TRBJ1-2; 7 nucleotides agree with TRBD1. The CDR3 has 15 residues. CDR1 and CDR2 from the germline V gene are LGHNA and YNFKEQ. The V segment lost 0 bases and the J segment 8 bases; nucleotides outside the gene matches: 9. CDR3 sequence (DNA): TGTGCCAGCAGCCAAGATCTCAGGGGGGTTCTAGGCTACACCTTC. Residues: CASSQDLRGVLGYTF.

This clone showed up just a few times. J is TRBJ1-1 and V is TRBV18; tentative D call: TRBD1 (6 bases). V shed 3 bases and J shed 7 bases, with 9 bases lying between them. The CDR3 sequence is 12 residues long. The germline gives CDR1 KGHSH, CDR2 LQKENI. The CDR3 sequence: CASSPGQNEAFF. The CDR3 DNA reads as TGTGCCAGCTCACCTGGACAGAATGAAGCTTTCTTT.

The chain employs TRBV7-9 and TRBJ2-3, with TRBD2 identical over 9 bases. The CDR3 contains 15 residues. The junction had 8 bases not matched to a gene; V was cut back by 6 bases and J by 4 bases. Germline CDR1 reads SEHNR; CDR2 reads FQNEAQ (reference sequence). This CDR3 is CASSPAGGQSDTQYF. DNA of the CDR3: TGTGCCAGCAGTCCGGCGGGGGGGCAGTCAGATACGCAGTATTTT.

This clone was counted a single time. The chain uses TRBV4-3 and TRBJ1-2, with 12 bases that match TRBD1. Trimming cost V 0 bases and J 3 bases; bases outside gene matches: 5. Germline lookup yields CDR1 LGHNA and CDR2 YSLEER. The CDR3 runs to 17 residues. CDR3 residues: CASSQDLGTGGYYGYTF. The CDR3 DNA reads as TGCGCCAGCAGCCAAGATCTTGGGACAGGGGGCTACTATGGCTACACCTTC.

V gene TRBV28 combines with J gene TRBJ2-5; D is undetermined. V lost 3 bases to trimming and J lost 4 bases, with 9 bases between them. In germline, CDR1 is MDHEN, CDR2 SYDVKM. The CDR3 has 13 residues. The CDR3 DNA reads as TGTGCCAGCAGTTTCCCCCCCTCAGAGACCCAGTACTTC. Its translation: CASSFPPSETQYF.

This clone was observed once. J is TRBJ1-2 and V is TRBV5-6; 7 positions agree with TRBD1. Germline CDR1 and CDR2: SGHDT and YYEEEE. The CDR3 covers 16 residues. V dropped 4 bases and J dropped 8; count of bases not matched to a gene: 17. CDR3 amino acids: CASSQTGKWFGDGYTF. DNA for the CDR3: TGTGCCAGCAGCCAGACAGGGAAGTGGTTTGGGGACGGCTACACCTTC.

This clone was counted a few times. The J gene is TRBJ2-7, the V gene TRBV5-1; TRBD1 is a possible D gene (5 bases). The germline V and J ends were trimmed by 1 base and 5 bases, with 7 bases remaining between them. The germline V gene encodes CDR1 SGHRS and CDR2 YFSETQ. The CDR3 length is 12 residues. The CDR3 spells CASSLQGHEQYF. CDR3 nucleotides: TGCGCCAGCAGCTTGCAGGGCCACGAGCAGTACTTC.